The 15 T cell receptor beta chains listed next were all sequenced from one sample in a study of monozygotic twins with cystic fibrosis. Here immunoSEQ multiplex PCR was the method, and the copy in TCRdb shows in-frame clones only, minus some. This table holds 15,000 to 20,000 clones, almost 97% found once. Material for sequencing was blood. All receptors derive from a girl aged 2-9 years with cystic fibrosis.

V gene TRBV6-5 combines with J gene TRBJ2-7; 8 positions agree with TRBD2. CDR3 length equals 14 residues. Unmatched junction bases numbered 4, after V lost 6 bases and J lost 0 bases. The germline V gene has CDR1 MNHEY and CDR2 SVGAGI. CDR3 sequence reads: CASRRGVLSYEQYF. The CDR3 bases are TGTGCCAGCAGGCGGGGGGTCCTCTCCTACGAGCAGTACTTC.

The V and J genes are TRBV11-2 and TRBJ1-3; 9 bases fit TRBD1. The V gene end was trimmed by 3 bases and the J gene end by 3 bases; junction bases not matched to a gene: 3. Germline V gives CDR1 SGHAT, CDR2 FQNNGV. The CDR3 covers 15 residues. The CDR3 spells CASSLGTGSGNTIYF. Written as DNA, the CDR3 is TGTGCCAGCAGCTTGGGGACAGGGAGTGGAAACACCATATATTTT. The full variable domain, completed using reference TRBV11-2 and TRBJ1-3, is EAGVAQSPRYKIIEKRQSVAFWCNPISGHATLYWYQQILGQGPKLLIQFQNNGVVDDSQLPKDRFSAERLKGVDSTLKIQPAKLEDSAVYLCASSLGTGSGNTIYFGEGSWLTVV.

This chain joins TRBV6-5 and TRBJ1-2, with unresolved D. This CDR3 has 11 residues. V gave up 2 bases and J gave up 5 bases, with 3 bases separating them. CDR1 is MNHEY, CDR2 SVGAGI, per germline. Here the CDR3 DNA reads TGTGCCAGCAGTTACGGGTATGGCTACACCTTC. Translated, it gives CASSYGYGYTF.

The chain combines TRBV4-3 with TRBJ1-3; D unclear. Germline values: CDR1 LGHNA, CDR2 YSLEER. The CDR3 runs to 16 residues. The V end lost 5 bases, the J end lost 2 bases, and 16 bases lay between the germline ends. CDR3 protein: CASSIDPGGAGNTIYF. The DNA of the CDR3 is TGCGCCAGCAGCATTGACCCCGGAGGAGCTGGAAACACCATATATTTT.

This clone was recorded once. The rearrangement uses TRBV19 and TRBJ2-2, with TRBD1 matching 8 bases. Germline CDR1 is LNHDA and CDR2 is SQIVND (reference sequence). J gave up 4 bases and V 7 bases, and 14 bases lay outside the gene matches. The CDR3 has 17 residues. The chain's CDR3 is CASTLFTGTGSTGELFF. The CDR3 bases are TGTGCCAGTACCCTCTTTACCGGGACAGGAAGCACCGGGGAGCTGTTTTTT.

The genes are TRBV19 and TRBJ2-2; maybe TRBD1 (6 bases). Trimming cost V 4 bases and J 7 bases, with 13 bases left between them. This CDR3 is built from 14 residues. Germline values: CDR1 LNHDA, CDR2 SQIVND (reference sequence). CDR3 sequence (DNA): TGTGCCAGTAGTACCTTGACAGGTTTCGGGGAGCTGTTTTTT. This codes for CASSTLTGFGELFF.

The CDR3 nucleotides are TGCGCCAGCAGCTTGGCCAAGGCAATGAACACTGAAGCTTTCTTT. It encodes CASSLAKAMNTEAFF. The gene calls are TRBV5-1 and TRBJ1-1; D is undetermined. The CDR3 runs to 15 residues. The V end lost 0 bases, the J end lost 0 bases, and 9 bases lay between the germline ends. Germline CDR1 is SGHRS and CDR2 is YFSETQ.

V and J are TRBV27 and TRBJ2-7; D remains ambiguous. This CDR3 is built from 14 residues. The germline gives CDR1 MNHEY, CDR2 SMNVEV (reference sequence). The V and J ends lost 3 bases and 6 bases respectively, with 15 bases between them. The CDR3: CASSFHISRSEQYF. In DNA form, the CDR3 reads TGTGCCAGCAGTTTCCATATATCCCGGAGCGAGCAGTACTTC.

The V gene is TRBV7-2, the J gene TRBJ2-7; 10 bases are shared with TRBD1. CDR1 SGHTA and CDR2 FQGNSA come from the germline V gene. V was pared by 4 bases and J by 3 bases, with 9 bases of the junction left unmatched. This CDR3 contains 16 residues. CDR3 in amino acids: CASSYRQGAALYEQYF. DNA for the CDR3: TGTGCCAGCAGCTACCGACAGGGGGCTGCCCTCTACGAGCAGTACTTC.

The V gene is TRBV7-8, the J gene TRBJ2-2, with 10 bases identical to TRBD2. CDR1 and CDR2 (germline): SGHVS, FQNEAQ. The length of the CDR3 is 16 residues. The V and J ends lost 5 bases and 2 bases, in that order; junction bases with no gene match: 5. CDR3 residues: CASSVLAGANTGELFF. In DNA, the CDR3 is TGTGCCAGCAGCGTTCTAGCGGGGGCAAACACCGGGGAGCTGTTTTTT.

V usage is TRBV5-6 and J usage is TRBJ1-5; a weak D match, TRBD1 (6 bases). V was shortened by 0 bases and J by 3 bases, with 13 bases between the two germline ends. The CDR3 spans 16 residues. In germline, CDR1 is SGHDT, CDR2 YYEEEE. The CDR3 reads CASSLGSGAYNQPQHF. The DNA for the CDR3 is TGTGCCAGCAGCTTGGGGTCAGGGGCCTACAATCAGCCCCAGCATTTT.

This rearrangement joins TRBV29-1 to TRBJ2-7; D might be TRBD2 (6 bases). Trimming shortened V by 5 bases and J by 2 bases, and 10 bases separated the two germline ends. CDR1 and CDR2 from the germline V gene are SQVTM and ANQGSEA. This CDR3 comprises 12 residues. CDR3 DNA: TGCAGCGTTCGGCGGGAAACCTACGAGCAGTACTTC. This encodes CSVRRETYEQYF.

The chain joins TRBV7-2 to TRBJ1-2, with D possibly matching TRBD1 (5 bases). This CDR3 contains 12 residues. Trimming took off 0 bases at V and 8 bases at J, with 7 bases between the two ends. CDR1 and CDR2 from the germline V gene are SGHTA and FQGNSA. CDR3 sequence reads: CASSLARDGYTF. DNA for the CDR3: TGTGCCAGCAGCTTAGCGCGGGACGGCTACACCTTC.

This sequence joins TRBV28 and TRBJ1-2, with D unresolved. Germline V gene data show CDR1 as MDHEN and CDR2 as SYDVKM. Deletions cut 2 bases from V and 4 bases from J, with 14 bases between. The length of the CDR3 is 15 residues. CDR3 in amino acids: CASSLELEKRYGYTF. CDR3 coding DNA: TGTGCCAGCAGTTTAGAATTGGAAAAACGCTATGGCTACACCTTC.

This chain joins TRBV7-2 and TRBJ1-1, with TRBD1 matching over 9 bases. The CDR3 runs 15 residues. Germline CDR1 SGHTA, CDR2 FQGNSA. The junction had 6 bases not matched to a gene; V was cut back by 6 bases and J by 1 base. CDR3: CASRYGQGTNTEAFF. The DNA for the CDR3 is TGTGCCAGCAGGTACGGACAGGGGACGAACACTGAAGCTTTCTTT.